This TCR beta chain came from a study of early T cells in non-severe SARS-CoV-2 infection. This CDR3 contains 14 residues. V lost 6 bases to trimming and J lost 0 bases, with 9 bases between them. TCRdb re-called the 5' RACE reads with MiXCR, one entry per CDR3 protein. The sample carries roughly 55,000 distinct CDR3 sequences, roughly 12% recorded once. This clonotype was observed at least ten times. The rearrangement uses TRBV12-3 or TRBV12-4 and TRBJ1-3; no clear D. Sequencing was carried out using whole blood. This sequence was found in an adult who was a healthcare worker with PCR-confirmed SARS-CoV-2 infection or an uninfected control (not recorded which). CDR3 protein: CASSGMISGNTIYF. CDR3 sequence (DNA): TGTGCCAGCAGCGGTATGATCTCTGGAAACACCATATATTTT.